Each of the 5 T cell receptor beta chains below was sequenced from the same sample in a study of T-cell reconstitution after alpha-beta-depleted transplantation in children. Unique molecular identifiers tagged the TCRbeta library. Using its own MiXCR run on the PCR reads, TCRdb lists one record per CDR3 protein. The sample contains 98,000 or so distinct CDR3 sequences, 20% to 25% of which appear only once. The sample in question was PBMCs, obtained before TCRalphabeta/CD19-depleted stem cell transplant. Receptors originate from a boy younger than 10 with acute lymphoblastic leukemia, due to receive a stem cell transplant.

The CDR3 protein is CASSLARNNYEQYF. CDR3 coding DNA: TGTGCCAGCAGCTTAGCCCGCAACAATTACGAGCAGTACTTC. The chain is built from TRBV7-9 and TRBJ2-7, with unresolved D. V lost 0 bases, J lost 4 bases, and 10 bases lay in between. CDR1 and CDR2 (germline): SEHNR, FQNEAQ (reference sequence). The CDR3 runs 14 residues. The full variable domain, with the rest looked up from reference TRBV7-9 and TRBJ2-7, is DTGVSQNPRHKITKRGQNVTFRCDPISEHNRLYWYRQTLGQGPEFLTYFQNEAQLEKSRLLSDRFSAERPKGSFSTLEIQRTEQGDSAMYLCASSLARNNYEQYFGPGTRLTVT.

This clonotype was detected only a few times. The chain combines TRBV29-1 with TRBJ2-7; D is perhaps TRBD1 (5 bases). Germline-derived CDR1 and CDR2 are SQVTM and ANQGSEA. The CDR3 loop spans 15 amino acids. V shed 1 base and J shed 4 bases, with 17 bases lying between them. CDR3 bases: TGCAGCGTTGAAGGTTCGACAGCCAACCCTTACGAGCAGTACTTC. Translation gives CSVEGSTANPYEQYF.

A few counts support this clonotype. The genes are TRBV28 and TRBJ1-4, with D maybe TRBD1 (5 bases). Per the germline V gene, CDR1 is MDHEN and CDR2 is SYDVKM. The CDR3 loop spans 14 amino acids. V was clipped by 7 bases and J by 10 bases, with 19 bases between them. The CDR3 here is CASTPREGLGKLFF. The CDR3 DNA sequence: TGTGCCAGCACCCCGCGCGAGGGGTTGGGAAAACTGTTTTTT.

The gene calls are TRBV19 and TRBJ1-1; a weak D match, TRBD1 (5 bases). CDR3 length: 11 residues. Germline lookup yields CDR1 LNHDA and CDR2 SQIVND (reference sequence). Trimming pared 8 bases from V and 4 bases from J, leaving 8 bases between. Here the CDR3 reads CASGGGTEAFF. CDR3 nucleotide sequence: TGTGCCAGTGGGGGGGGCACTGAAGCTTTCTTT. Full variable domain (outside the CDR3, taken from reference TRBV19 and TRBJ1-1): DGGITQSPKYLFRKEGQNVTLSCEQNLNHDAMYWYRQDPGQGLRLIYYSQIVNDFQKGDIAEGYSVSREKKESFPLTVTSAQKNPTAFYLCASGGGTEAFFGQGTRLTVV.

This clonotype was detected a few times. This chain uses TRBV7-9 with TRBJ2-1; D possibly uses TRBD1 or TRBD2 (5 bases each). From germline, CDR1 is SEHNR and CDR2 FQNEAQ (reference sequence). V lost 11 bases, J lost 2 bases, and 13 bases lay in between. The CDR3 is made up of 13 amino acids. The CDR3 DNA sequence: TGTGCCCTTAATATGGGGGCCTACAATGAGCAGTTCTTC. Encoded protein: CALNMGAYNEQFF.